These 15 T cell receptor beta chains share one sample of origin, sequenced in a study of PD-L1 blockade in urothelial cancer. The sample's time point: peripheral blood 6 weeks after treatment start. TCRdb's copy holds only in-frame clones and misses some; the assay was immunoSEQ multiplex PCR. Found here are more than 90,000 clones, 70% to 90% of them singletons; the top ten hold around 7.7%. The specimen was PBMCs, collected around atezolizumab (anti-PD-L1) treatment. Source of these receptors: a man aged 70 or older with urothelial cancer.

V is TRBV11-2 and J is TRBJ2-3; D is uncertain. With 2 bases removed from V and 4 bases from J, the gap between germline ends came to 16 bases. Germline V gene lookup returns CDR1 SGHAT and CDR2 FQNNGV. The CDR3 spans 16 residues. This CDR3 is CASSLSFFRIADTQYF. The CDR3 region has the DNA TGTGCCAGCAGCTTATCATTCTTCAGGATTGCAGATACGCAGTATTTT.

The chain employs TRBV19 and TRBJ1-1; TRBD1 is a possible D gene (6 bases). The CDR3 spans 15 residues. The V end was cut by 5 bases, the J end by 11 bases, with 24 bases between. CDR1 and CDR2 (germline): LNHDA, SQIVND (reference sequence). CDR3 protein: CASSPLGTPPRRAFF. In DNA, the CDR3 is TGTGCCAGTAGTCCCCTCGGGACACCTCCCCGGAGGGCTTTCTTT.

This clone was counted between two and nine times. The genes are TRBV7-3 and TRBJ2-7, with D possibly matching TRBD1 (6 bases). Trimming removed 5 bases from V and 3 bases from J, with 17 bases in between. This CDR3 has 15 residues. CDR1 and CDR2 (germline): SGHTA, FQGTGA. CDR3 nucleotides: TGTGCCAGCAGCACCACAGGGAATTCGGACTACGAGCAGTACTTC. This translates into CASSTTGNSDYEQYF.

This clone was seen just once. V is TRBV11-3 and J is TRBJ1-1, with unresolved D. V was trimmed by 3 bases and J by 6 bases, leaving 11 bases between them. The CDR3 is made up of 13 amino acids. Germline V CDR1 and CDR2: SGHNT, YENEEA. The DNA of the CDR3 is TGTGCCAGCAGCTTGCGAGGGTCGGCTGAAGCTTTCTTT. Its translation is CASSLRGSAEAFF.

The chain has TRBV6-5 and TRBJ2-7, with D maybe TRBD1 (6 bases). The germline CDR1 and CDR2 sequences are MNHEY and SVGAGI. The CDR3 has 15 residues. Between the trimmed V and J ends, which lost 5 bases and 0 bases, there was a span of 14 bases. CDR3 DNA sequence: TGTGCCAGCAGTCGAGGACAGACGATCTCCTACGAGCAGTACTTC. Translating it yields CASSRGQTISYEQYF.

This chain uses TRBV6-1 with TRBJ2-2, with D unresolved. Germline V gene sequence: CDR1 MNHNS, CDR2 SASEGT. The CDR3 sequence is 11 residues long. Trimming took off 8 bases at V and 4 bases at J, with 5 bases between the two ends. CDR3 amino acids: CASGPTGELFF. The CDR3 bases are TGTGCCAGCGGGCCCACCGGGGAGCTGTTTTTT.

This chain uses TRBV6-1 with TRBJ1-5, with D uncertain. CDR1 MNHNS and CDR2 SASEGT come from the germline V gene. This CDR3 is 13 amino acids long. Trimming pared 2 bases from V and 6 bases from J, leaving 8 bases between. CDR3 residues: CASSEWRSQPQHF. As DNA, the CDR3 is TGTGCCAGCAGTGAATGGCGGAGTCAGCCCCAGCATTTT.

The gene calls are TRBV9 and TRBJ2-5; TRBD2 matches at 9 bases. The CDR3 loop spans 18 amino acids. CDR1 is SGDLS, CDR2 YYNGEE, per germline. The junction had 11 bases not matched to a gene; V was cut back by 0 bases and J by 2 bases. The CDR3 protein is CASSVGSSGIRLQETQYF. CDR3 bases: TGTGCCAGCAGCGTAGGGTCTAGCGGGATACGCCTACAAGAGACCCAGTACTTC. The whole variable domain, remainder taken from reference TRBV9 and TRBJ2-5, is DSGVTQTPKHLITATGQRVTLRCSPRSGDLSVYWYQQSLDQGLQFLIQYYNGEERAKGNILERFSAQQFPDLHSELNLSSLELGDSALYFCASSVGSSGIRLQETQYFGPGTRLLVL.

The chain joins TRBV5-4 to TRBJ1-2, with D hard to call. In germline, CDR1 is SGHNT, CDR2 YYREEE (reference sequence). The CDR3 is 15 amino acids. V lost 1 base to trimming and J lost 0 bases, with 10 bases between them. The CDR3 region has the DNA TGTGCCAGCAGCTTGCCCTCCACAGCTAACTATGGCTACACCTTC. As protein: CASSLPSTANYGYTF.

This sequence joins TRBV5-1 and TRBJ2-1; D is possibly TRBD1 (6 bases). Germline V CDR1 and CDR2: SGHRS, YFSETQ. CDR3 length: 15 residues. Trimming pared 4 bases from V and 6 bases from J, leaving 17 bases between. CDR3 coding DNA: TGCGCCAGCAGCACCGGGACACAGCGAGCCAATGAGCAGTTCTTC. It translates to CASSTGTQRANEQFF.

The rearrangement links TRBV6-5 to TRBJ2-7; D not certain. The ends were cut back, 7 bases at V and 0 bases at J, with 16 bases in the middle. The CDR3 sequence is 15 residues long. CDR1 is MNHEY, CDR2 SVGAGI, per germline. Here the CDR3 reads CASTYSPESSYEQYF. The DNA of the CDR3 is TGTGCCAGCACCTACAGCCCGGAAAGCTCCTACGAGCAGTACTTC.

CDR3: CASSLTAGVSSYEQYF. The DNA for the CDR3 is TGTGCCAGCAGTCTCACCGCAGGTGTCAGCTCCTACGAGCAGTACTTC. This chain joins TRBV28 and TRBJ2-7; D gene unclear. This CDR3 has 16 amino acids. Germline-derived CDR1 and CDR2 are MDHEN and SYDVKM. V was pared by 5 bases and J by 0 bases, with 17 bases between.

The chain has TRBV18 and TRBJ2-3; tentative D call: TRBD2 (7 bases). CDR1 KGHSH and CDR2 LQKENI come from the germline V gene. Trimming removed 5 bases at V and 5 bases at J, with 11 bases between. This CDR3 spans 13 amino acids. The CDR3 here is CASSTGGEDTQYF. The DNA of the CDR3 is TGTGCCAGCTCAACGGGGGGCGAAGATACGCAGTATTTT.

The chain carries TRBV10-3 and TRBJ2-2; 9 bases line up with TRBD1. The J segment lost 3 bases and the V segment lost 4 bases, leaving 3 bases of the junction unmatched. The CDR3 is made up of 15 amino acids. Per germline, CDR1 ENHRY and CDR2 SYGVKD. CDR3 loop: CAISGTGVDTGELFF. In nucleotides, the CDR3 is TGTGCCATCAGTGGGACAGGGGTTGACACCGGGGAGCTGTTTTTT.

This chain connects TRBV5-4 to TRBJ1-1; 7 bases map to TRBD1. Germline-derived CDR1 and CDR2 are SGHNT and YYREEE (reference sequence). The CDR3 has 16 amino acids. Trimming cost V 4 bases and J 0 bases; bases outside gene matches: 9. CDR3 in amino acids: CASSEKNRGLNTEAFF. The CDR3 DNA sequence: TGTGCCAGCAGCGAAAAAAACAGGGGTCTGAACACTGAAGCTTTCTTT.